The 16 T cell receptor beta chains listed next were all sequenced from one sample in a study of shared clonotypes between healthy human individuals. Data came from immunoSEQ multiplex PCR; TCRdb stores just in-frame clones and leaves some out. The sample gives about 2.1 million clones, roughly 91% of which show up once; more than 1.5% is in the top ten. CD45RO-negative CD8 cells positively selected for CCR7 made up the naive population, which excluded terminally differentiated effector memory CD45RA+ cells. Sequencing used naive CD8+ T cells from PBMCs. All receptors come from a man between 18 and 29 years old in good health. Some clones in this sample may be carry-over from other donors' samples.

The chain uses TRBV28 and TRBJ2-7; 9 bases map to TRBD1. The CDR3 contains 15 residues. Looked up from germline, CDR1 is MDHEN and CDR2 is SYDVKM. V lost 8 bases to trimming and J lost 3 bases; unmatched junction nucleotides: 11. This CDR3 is CASSTFPGQGYEQYF. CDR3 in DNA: TGTGCCAGCTCAACTTTCCCGGGACAGGGCTACGAGCAGTACTTC.

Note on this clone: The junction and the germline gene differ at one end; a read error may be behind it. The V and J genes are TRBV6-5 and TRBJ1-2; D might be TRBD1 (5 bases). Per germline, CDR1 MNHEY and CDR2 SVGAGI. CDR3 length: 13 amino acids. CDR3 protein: CASSYYPRDGYTF. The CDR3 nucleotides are TGTGCCAGCAGCTACTACCCTCGGGACGGCTACACCTTC.

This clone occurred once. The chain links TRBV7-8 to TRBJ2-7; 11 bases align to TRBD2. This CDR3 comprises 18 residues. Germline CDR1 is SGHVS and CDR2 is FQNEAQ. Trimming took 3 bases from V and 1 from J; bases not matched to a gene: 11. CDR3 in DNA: TGTGCCAGCAGCTTCCTACTAGCGGGAGCCCTGAATTCCTACGAGCAGTACTTC. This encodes CASSFLLAGALNSYEQYF.

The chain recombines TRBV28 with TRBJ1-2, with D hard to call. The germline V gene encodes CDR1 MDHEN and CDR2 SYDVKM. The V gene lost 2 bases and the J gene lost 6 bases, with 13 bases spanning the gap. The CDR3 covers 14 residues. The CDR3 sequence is CASSLGRAANGYTF. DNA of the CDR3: TGTGCCAGCAGTTTAGGGAGGGCGGCCAATGGCTACACCTTC.

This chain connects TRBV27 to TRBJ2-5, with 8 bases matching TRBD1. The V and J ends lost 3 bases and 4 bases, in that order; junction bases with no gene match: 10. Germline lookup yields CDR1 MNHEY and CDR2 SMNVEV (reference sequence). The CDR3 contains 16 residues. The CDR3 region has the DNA TGTGCCAGCAGTTTCATTGAAGTGACAGGGGCAGAGACCCAGTACTTC. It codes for CASSFIEVTGAETQYF.

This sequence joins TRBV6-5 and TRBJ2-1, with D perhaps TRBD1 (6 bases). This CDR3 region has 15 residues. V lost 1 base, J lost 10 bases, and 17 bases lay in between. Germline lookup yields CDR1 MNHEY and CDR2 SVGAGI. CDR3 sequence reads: CASSYYVEGVLEQFF. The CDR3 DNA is TGTGCCAGCAGTTACTATGTAGAGGGGGTTCTCGAGCAGTTCTTC.

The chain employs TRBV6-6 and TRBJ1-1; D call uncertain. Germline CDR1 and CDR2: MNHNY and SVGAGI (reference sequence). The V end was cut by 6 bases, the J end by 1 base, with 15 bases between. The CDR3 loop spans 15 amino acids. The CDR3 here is CASSPHFRANTEAFF. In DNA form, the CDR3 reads TGTGCCAGCAGCCCCCATTTCCGGGCGAACACTGAAGCTTTCTTT.

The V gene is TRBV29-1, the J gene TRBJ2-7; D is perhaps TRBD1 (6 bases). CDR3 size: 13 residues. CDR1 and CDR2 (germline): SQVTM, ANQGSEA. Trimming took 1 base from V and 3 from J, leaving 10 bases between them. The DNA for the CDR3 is TGCAGCGTTGAAGTGGCAGGGGACTACGAGCAGTACTTC. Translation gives CSVEVAGDYEQYF.

The CDR3 region is CASSLGLAGVSEQFF. In DNA, the CDR3 is TGCGCCAGCAGCCTGGGACTAGCGGGAGTATCTGAGCAGTTCTTC. This sequence joins TRBV4-3 and TRBJ2-1, with TRBD2 matching over 14 bases. The CDR3 is made up of 15 amino acids. V shed 4 bases and J 9 bases; nucleotides not matched to a gene: 5. Germline values: CDR1 LGHNA, CDR2 YSLEER.

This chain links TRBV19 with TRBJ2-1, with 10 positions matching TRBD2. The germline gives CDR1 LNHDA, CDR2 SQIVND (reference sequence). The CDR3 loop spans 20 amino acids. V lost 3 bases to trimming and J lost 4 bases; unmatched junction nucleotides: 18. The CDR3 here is CASSIRGSGRPEWGYNEQFF. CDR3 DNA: TGTGCCAGTAGTATCCGGGGTAGCGGGAGGCCAGAGTGGGGTTACAATGAGCAGTTCTTC.

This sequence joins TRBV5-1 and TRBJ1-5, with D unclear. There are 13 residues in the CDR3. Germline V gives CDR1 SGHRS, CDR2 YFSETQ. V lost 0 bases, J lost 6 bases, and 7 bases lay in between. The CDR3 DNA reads TGCGCCAGCAGCTTGGCCTACGGTCAGCCCCAGCATTTT. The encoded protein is CASSLAYGQPQHF.

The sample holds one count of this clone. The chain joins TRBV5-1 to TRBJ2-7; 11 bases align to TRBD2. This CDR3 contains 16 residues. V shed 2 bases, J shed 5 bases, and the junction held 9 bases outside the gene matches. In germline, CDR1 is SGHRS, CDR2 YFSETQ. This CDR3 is CASSFGTSGNLDEQYF. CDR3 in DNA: TGCGCCAGCAGCTTCGGGACTAGCGGAAACCTAGACGAGCAGTACTTC.

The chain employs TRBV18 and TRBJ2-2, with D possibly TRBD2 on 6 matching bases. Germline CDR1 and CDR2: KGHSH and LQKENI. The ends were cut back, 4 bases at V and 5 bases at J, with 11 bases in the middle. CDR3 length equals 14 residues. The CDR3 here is CASSLQTRTGELFF. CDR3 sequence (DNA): TGTGCCAGCTCACTACAGACTAGGACCGGGGAGCTGTTTTTT.

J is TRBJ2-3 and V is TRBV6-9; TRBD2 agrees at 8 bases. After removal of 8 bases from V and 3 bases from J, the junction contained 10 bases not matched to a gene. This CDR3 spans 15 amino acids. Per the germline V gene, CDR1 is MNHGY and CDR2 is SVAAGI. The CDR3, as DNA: TGTGCCAGCTTGATGACTAGCGCGTTAACAGATACGCAGTATTTT. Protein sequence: CASLMTSALTDTQYF.

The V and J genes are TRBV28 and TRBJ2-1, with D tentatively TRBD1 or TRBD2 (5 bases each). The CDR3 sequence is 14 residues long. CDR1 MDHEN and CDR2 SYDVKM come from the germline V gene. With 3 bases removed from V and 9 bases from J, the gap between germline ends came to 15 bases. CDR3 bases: TGTGCCAGCAGTTTTCTGATCAGGGAGCCTGAGCAGTTCTTC. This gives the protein CASSFLIREPEQFF.

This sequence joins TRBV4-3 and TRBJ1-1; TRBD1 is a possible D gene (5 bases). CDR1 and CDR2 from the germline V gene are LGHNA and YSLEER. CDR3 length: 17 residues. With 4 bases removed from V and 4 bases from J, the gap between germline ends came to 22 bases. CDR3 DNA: TGCGCCAGCAGCCCAGGGCTACTAACCTTTCCTACCACTGAAGCTTTCTTT. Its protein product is CASSPGLLTFPTTEAFF.